Described below is a single T cell receptor (beta chain) sequence and its context. The count of this clone is one. Its antigen remains undetermined. One base away there is no much larger clone; base qualities are not given. The donors were healthy, HIV-negative adults who had no recently reported acute infections or vaccinations. Every donor was a Caucasian adult living in Nashville, Tennessee, USA. Magnetic negative selection was used to enrich CD4+ T cells, after which naive cells were positively selected on CD45RA and the negative fraction became the memory subset. Blood was obtained by leukapheresis, after which PBMCs were separated by Ficoll-Histopaque density gradient centrifugation and cryopreserved in liquid nitrogen vapor phase. Analytical flow cytometry was used to check the purity and quantity of every magnetically sorted T cell population. From each sorted fraction, genomic DNA was isolated and quantified by UV absorbance on a Nanodrop 2000c.

Using the deep immunoSEQ assay, TCR CDR3 regions were amplified from genomic DNA by multiplex PCR. For each cell subset, the extracted genomic DNA was distributed evenly across all wells of several immunoSEQ 96-well plates, and each plate served as one replicate. For sorted subsets, 200 to 250 ng of genomic DNA, equivalent to 25,000 to 35,000 T cell genomes, went into each replicate PCR. Purified libraries were quantified with a Qubit 3.0 fluorometer, sized on a Bioanalyzer 2100, and re-quantified with the KAPA Library Quantification kit. Every immunoSEQ 96-well plate was sequenced on a dedicated single-read 150-cycle Illumina NextSeq 550 flow cell. As for the original processing: The immunoSEQ output contained only junctional sequences without quality scores, so filtering could not match that applied to full-length reads. To assign V/J genes and CDR3, sequences were annotated against IMGT germline references using PyIR, a Python wrapper for IgBLAST v1.9. Any read was removed if the V/J assignment was weak (E-value above 1e-6), the CDR3 was missing, or the read contained stop codons, out-of-frame junctions, or ambiguous translated residues. V3J clonotypes were defined by identical inferred V gene, J gene, and CDR3 amino acid sequence. To compute the percentage overlap between repertoires, the number of shared unique clonotypes was divided by the size of the smaller repertoire. Three approaches were used to assess repertoire richness: RTK rarefaction, the Chao1 estimator, and Recon v2.1 estimates of unobserved clonotypes. OLGA was used to compute generation probabilities for all TCRbeta clonotypes that the gDNA method yielded from a handful of donors. The table comes from immuneACCESS by way of TCRdb, which keeps in-frame sequences with V and J called. Part of the clones is missing from these tables; in studies checked, under half for an unresolved V gene and the rest for unknown reasons. V and J calls and clone size are copied from that table; D and trimming were computed from the DNA. A total of around 2,000,000 clones appear in this sample, approximately 95% of them only once. Together, the top ten hold 0.13% of the sample.

The sample originates from a study of shared clonotypes between healthy human individuals (TCRdb year 2020). For the wider study: A couple of women and a few men aged 18 to 49 years were included in the cohort. Per donor, three plates each were used for CD4 naive and CD4 memory, two for CD8 naive, and one for CD8 memory. The study deeply sequenced blood TCR repertoires of about 5 healthy adults to estimate repertoire size and the extent of clonotype sharing between individuals. To increase sequencing depth and limit assay-specific biases, TCR repertoire library preparation and sequencing were carried out by different laboratories using diverse techniques. Per donor, leukapheresis produced somewhere between about 0.8 and 9 billion PBMCs.

Study-level results and caveats: Rarefaction of sorted-subset datasets indicated incomplete sequencing despite the large sequencing depth. The small number of donors limited the genetic and exposure-history diversity represented. Sampling was limited to blood, and TCR repertoires in tissue likely differ from TCR repertoires in blood. Naive subsets generally had larger estimated clonotype richness than memory subsets. Higher generation probabilities were observed for clonotypes shared by all four sorted-subset donors than for non-shared clonotypes. Sharing across a few donors was observed for around 5% of naive CD4, 3.5% of naive CD8, 2.3% of memory CD4, and about 0.4% of memory CD8 clonotypes. Based on pairwise subsampling, the degree of clonotype sharing among donors was expected to be affected by sequencing depth.

The CDR3 holds 16 amino acids from the cysteine to the phenylalanine. The only DNA kept is the CDR3, 48 bases in frame from the first base. Trimming removed 0 bases from V and 3 bases from J, leaving 12 bases between the germline ends. CDR1 and CDR2, per the germline V gene, are MGHRA and YSYEKL. The TCR comes from a man between 18 and 35 years old in good health. Sequencing input: naive CD4+ T cells sorted from blood. Interpreted using the paper, the cell subset or site label stands for: CD45RA+ positively selected. The rearrangement combines TRBV4-1 with TRBJ2-1, with a weak D call of TRBD2 (5 bases match). The nucleotide sequence is given as TGCGCCAGCAGCCAAGAAAGGCTAGCCTACTACAATGAGCAGTTCTTC. The encoded protein is CASSQERLAYYNEQFF.